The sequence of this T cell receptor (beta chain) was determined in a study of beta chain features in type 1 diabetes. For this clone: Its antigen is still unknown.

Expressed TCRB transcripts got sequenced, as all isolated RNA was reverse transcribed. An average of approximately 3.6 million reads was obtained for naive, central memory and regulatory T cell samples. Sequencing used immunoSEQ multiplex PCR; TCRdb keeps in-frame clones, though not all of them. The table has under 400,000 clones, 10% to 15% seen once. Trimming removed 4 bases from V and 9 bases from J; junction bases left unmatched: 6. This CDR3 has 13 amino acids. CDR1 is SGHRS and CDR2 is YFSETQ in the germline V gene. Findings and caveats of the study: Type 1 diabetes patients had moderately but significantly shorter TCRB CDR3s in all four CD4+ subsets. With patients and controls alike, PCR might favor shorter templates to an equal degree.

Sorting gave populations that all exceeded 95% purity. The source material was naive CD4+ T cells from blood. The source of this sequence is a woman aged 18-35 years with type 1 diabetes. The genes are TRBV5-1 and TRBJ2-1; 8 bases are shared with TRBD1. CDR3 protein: CASSPGQGGEQFF. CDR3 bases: TGCGCCAGCAGCCCCGGACAGGGTGGTGAGCAGTTCTTC.